This T cell receptor beta chain stems from a study of molecular identifiers for immune sequencing clone quantification (dated by TCRdb to the late 2010s). Some background on the complete study: For a replicate experiment, RNA from approximately 20,000 or 100,000 naive CD8 T cells was divided into five aliquots, and four of the five aliquots were sequenced. This methods study used CD8 T cells to benchmark TCR RNA copy counting and molecular-identifier clustering-based TCR repertoire sequencing (MIDCIRS).

Libraries of naive CD8 T cells were built from anywhere between roughly 17,000 and 1,000,000 sorted cells, with 10%, 30% or 50% of the purified RNA used. On a BD FACSAria II, naive CD8 T cells were FACS-sorted as CD8+CD4-CCR7+CD45RA+ and collected into RLT Plus buffer. Detection sensitivity was tested by spiking Jurkat RNA equal to roughly nine TCR copies' worth into samples containing roughly 19,000-1,000,000 naive CD8 T cells. CD8 T cells were enriched using RosetteSep CD8+ T Cell Enrichment Cocktail and Ficoll-Paque, and the enriched cells then underwent ACK red cell lysis. Receptor libraries were prepared by PCR. Sequencing was performed on a NextSeq 500. Bulk TCR libraries were made following a previously described method, with the TCR primers given in Table S5. Total RNA was purified with the Qiagen AllPrep DNA/RNA kit. Before analysis, reads from multiple sequencing runs of the same library were pooled. The published analysis was carried out like this. Reads were retained only if an exact TCR constant sequence was present, and the retained reads were trimmed to 150 nt and grouped according to their 12-nt molecular barcodes. Reads inside each barcode group were sub-clustered using a 15% Levenshtein threshold, and a quality-weighted consensus sequence was constructed for each RNA molecule. Non-functional sequences were filtered out, along with any lower-count sequence sitting one edit away from another sequence. Based on fitting two negative binomial distributions, any barcode sub-cluster with under 20% of the maximum read count was discarded. The public sequencing data were trimmed at Q25 with fastp and processed into clonotypes with MiXCR by TCRdb, which kept only in-frame beta chains. A single entry per CDR3 protein holds the most common genes and DNA from its merged rows. TCRdb assigned the V and J calls; the authors' analysis was not used. The sample records roughly 100,000 distinct CDR3 sequences, about 35% of which are singletons. The ten largest clones add up to roughly 10% of the sample.

The paper's findings and limits, for the study overall: Clones above 20 RNA copies held over 97% of molecules in CMV-specific effector cells but under 1% in naive cells. The sizes of highly expanded clones could end up underestimated when identical TCR molecules share a barcode. When barcode sub-clustering was left out, chimeric consensus sequences inflated TCR diversity, with chimeras reaching as high as 47%. Naive libraries contained spiked-in Jurkat TCR RNA (roughly ten copies' worth), which is not part of the donor repertoire. Spiked-in Jurkat TCR RNA equivalent to a single cell was reported to be detectable even among approximately 1 million naive CD8 T cells. Modeling estimated about 3 recovered TCR RNA copies per cell, compared with around 9.7 by digital PCR, which implies roughly 30% capture efficiency.

This clonotype was recorded only once. It lacks a known antigen. No much larger clone exists at a distance of one base, and base qualities are not known. One read alone makes for weak evidence. The receptor's source is a human donor in good health. Some libraries in this study had Jurkat cell RNA spiked in. Source material: naive CD8+ T cells from blood, with Jurkat cell RNA spiked in. Interpreted using the paper, the cell subset or site label stands for: FACS-sorted CD8+CD4-CCR7+CD45RA+ naive T cells.

The nucleotide sequence is TGTGCTAGTGGTTTGGGTTACGGGGGCGCAGCGGATACGCAGTATTTT. Its translation reads: CASGLGYGGAADTQYF. The sequence links TRBV12-5 to TRBJ2-3; the D match is possibly TRBD1 or TRBD2, with 6 bases aligned in each. As encoded in the germline V gene, CDR1 is LGHNT while CDR2 is FRNRAP. The CDR3 runs 16 residues from the cysteine to the phenylalanine. The read is trimmed to its CDR3 DNA, 48 bases read in frame from base 1. V and J lose 1 base and 6 bases, and a span of 17 bases separates them. The CDR3 plus the reference TRBV12-5 and TRBJ2-3 genes for the other parts give the full variable domain: DARVTQTPRHKVTEMGQEVTMRCQPILGHNTVFWYRQTMMQGLELLAYFRNRAPLDDSGMPKDRFSAEMPDATLATLKIQPSEPRDSAVYFCASGLGYGGAADTQYFGPGTRLTVL.